This entry describes one TCR beta chain. What it binds is not known. The sample belongs to a study of shared clonotypes between healthy human individuals. Study-level findings and limits: With few donors, the genetic and exposure-history diversity represented was limited. Generation probability values for non-shared clonotypes were lower than those for clonotypes shared by all four donors.

The assay was immunoSEQ multiplex PCR, and TCRdb's table has in-frame clones only and misses some. The data hold 2 million to 2.5 million clones, with around 95% observed a single time. In germline, CDR1 is MGHRA, CDR2 YSYEKL. Trimming at V came to 2 bases and at J to 2 bases, leaving 4 bases not matched to a gene. The CDR3 is 17 amino acids. Sequenced: naive CD4+ T cells sorted from blood. Subset noted: CD45RA+ positively selected. The chain employs TRBV4-1 and TRBJ2-1; TRBD2 agrees at 12 bases. This clonotype originated in a man younger than 35 in good health. The CDR3 sequence: CASSQRRLAGAYNEQFF. Written as DNA, the CDR3 is TGCGCCAGCAGCCAAAGGAGACTAGCGGGGGCCTACAATGAGCAGTTCTTC.